Below are 6 T cell receptor beta chains sequenced from a single sample in a study of blood T cell repertoires in COVID-19. Clones were read by immunoSEQ multiplex PCR, and TCRdb kept only the in-frame ones, dropping some. This table holds 70,000 to 90,000 clones, 80% to 90% found once. Sequenced input: peripheral blood. These receptors originate from a woman between 55 and 75 years old with acute or convalescent COVID-19.

This chain uses TRBV7-2 with TRBJ2-2; perhaps TRBD1 as D (6 bases). The length of the CDR3 is 16 residues. The V gene's germline CDR1 is SGHTA and CDR2 FQGNSA. V was cut by 2 bases and J by 2 bases, with 12 bases left in between. Here the CDR3 DNA reads TGTGCCAGCAGCTTACGCCCGGGACACAACACCGGGGAGCTGTTTTTT. It is translated as CASSLRPGHNTGELFF.

The chain uses TRBV18 and TRBJ2-7; D may be TRBD2 (5 bases). The length of the CDR3 is 13 residues. Germline values: CDR1 KGHSH, CDR2 LQKENI. The V gene lost 3 bases and the J gene lost 6 bases, with 12 bases spanning the gap. CDR3 in DNA: TGTGCCAGCTCACCTTCTAGCCCGGTCGAGCAGTACGTC. The encoded protein is CASSPSSPVEQYV.

This chain uses TRBV5-1 with TRBJ1-2; D possibly corresponds to TRBD1 (6 bases). CDR1 and CDR2 from the germline V gene are SGHRS and YFSETQ. The CDR3 runs to 14 residues. V lost 3 bases and J 1 base, leaving 10 bases between the germline ends. CDR3 nucleotides: TGCGCCAGCAGCTCGCAACAGGGTAACTATGGCTACACCTTC. This sequence encodes CASSSQQGNYGYTF.

This clone was seen more than once but under ten times. The chain has TRBV10-1 and TRBJ1-6; 9 nucleotides agree with TRBD1. Trimming cost V 6 bases and J 9 bases; bases outside gene matches: 3. The germline CDR1 and CDR2 sequences are WNHNN and SYGVQD (reference sequence). The CDR3 spans 13 residues. The CDR3 region is CASRGTGCSPLHF. For the CDR3, the DNA is TGCGCCAGCAGGGGGACAGGGTGTTCACCCCTCCACTTT.

The chain recombines TRBV30 with TRBJ1-5; a weak D match, TRBD1 (5 bases). Per the germline V gene, CDR1 is GTSNPN and CDR2 is SVGIG (reference sequence). V lost 3 bases and J 4 bases, leaving 7 bases between the germline ends. This CDR3 spans 12 amino acids. This chain's CDR3 is CAWSGGNQPQHF. The CDR3 region has the DNA TGTGCCTGGAGCGGGGGAAATCAGCCCCAGCATTTT.

V and J are TRBV7-9 and TRBJ1-1; possibly TRBD1 for D (5 bases). Germline CDR1 SEHNR, CDR2 FQNEAQ (reference sequence). This CDR3 has 13 amino acids. The V end lost 5 bases, the J end lost 2 bases, and 9 bases lay between the germline ends. DNA of the CDR3: TGTGCCAGCAGCATTGACAGTAACACTGAAGCTTTCTTT. Protein: CASSIDSNTEAFF. Supplemented by reference TRBV7-9 and TRBJ1-1, the full variable domain reads DTGVSQNPRHKITKRGQNVTFRCDPISEHNRLYWYRQTLGQGPEFLTYFQNEAQLEKSRLLSDRFSAERPKGSFSTLEIQRTEQGDSAMYLCASSIDSNTEAFFGQGTRLTVV.